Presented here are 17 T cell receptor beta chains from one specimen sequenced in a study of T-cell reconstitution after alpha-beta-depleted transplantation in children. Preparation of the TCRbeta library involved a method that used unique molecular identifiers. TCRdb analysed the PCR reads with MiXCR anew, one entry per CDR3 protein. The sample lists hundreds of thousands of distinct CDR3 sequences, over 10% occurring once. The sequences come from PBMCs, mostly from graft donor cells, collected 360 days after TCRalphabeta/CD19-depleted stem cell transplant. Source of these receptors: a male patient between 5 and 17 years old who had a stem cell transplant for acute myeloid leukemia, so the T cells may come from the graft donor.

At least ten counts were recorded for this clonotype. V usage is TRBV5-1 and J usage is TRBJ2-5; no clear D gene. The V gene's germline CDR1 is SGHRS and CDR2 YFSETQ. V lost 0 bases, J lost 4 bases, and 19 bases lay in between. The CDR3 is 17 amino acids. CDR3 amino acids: CASSLGAVGFVAETQYF. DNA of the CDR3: TGCGCCAGCAGCTTGGGGGCTGTGGGGTTCGTGGCAGAGACCCAGTACTTC.

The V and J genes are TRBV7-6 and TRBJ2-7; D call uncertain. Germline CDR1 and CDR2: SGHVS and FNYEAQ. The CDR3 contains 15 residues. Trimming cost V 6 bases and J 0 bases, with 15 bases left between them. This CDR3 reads CASSYGRSSSYEQYF. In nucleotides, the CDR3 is TGTGCCAGCAGTTATGGCAGGAGTAGCTCCTACGAGCAGTACTTC.

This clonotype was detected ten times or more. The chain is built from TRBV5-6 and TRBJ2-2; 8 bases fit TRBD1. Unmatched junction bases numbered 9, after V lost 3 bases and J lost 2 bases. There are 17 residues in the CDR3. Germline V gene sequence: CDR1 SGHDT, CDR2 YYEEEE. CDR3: CASSWTGLKFNTGELFF. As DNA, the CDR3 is TGTGCCAGCAGCTGGACAGGGCTAAAGTTTAACACCGGGGAGCTGTTTTTT.

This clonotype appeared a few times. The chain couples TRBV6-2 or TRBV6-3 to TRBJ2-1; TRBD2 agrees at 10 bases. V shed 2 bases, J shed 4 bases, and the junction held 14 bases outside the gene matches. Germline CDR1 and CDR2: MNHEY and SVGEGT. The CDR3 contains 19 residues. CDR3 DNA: TGTGCCAGCAGTTACCCGCGAGCGGGAGGGCCTTTGGAATACAATGAGCAGTTCTTC. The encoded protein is CASSYPRAGGPLEYNEQFF.

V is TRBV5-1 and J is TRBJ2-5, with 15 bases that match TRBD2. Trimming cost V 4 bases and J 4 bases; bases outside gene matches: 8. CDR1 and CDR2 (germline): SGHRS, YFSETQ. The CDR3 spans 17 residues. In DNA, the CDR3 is TGCGCCAGCAGCCACGGGACTAGCGGGAGGAGTGGAGAGACCCAGTACTTC. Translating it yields CASSHGTSGRSGETQYF.

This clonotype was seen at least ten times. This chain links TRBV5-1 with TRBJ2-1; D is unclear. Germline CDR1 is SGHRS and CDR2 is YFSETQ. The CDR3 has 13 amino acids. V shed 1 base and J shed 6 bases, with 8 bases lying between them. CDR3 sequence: CASSLPGVNEQFF. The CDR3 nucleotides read TGCGCCAGCAGCTTGCCCGGAGTCAATGAGCAGTTCTTC.

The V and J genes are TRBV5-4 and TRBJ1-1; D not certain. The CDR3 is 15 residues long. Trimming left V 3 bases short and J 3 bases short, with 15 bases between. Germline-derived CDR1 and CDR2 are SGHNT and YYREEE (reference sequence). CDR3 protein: CASSSGLTGDTEAFF. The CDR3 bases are TGTGCCAGCAGCTCCGGCCTCACCGGGGACACTGAAGCTTTCTTT.

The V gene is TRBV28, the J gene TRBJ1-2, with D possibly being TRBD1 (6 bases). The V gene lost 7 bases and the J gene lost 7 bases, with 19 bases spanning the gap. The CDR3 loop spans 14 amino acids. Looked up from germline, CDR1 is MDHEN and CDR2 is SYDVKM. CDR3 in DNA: TGTGCCAGCACTATAAATAGGGGGGCGTTTGGCTACACCTTC. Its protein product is CASTINRGAFGYTF.

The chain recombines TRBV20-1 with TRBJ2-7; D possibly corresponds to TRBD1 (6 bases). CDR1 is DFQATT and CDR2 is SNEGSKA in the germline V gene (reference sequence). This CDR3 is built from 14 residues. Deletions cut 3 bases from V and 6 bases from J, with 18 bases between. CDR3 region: CSASLLRTEGEQYF. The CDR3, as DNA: TGCAGTGCTAGCCTACTCAGGACAGAGGGCGAGCAGTACTTC.

The DNA for the CDR3 is TGTGCCAGCAGACCAGGGGGCGGGGGGGAGCGCCCCTACGAGCAGTACTTC. Encoded protein: CASRPGGGGERPYEQYF. The genes are TRBV7-9 and TRBJ2-7, with D possibly matching TRBD2 (9 bases). CDR3 size: 17 residues. Germline V gene data show CDR1 as SEHNR and CDR2 as FQNEAQ (reference sequence). The V and J ends lost 6 bases and 2 bases respectively, with 23 bases between them.

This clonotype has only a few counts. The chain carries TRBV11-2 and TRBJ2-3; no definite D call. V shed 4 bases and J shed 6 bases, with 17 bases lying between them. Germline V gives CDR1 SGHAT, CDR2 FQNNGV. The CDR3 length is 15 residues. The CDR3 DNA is TGTGCCAGCAGCTCCCGGCGACCTCTGATCGATACGCAGTATTTT. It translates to CASSSRRPLIDTQYF.

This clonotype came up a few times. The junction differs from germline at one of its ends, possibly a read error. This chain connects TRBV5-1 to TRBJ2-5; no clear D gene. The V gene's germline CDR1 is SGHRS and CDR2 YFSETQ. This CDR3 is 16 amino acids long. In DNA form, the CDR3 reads TGCGCCAGCAGCTCAACCTCGTTGCCGTCTCAAGAGACCCAATACTTC. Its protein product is CASSSTSLPSQETQYF. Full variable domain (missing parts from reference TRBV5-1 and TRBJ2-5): KAGVTQTPRYLIKTRGQQVTLSCSPISGHRSVSWYQQTPGQGLQFLFEYFSETQRNKGNFPGRFSGRQFSNSRSEMNVSTLELGDSALYLCASSSTSLPSQETQYFGPGTRLLVL.

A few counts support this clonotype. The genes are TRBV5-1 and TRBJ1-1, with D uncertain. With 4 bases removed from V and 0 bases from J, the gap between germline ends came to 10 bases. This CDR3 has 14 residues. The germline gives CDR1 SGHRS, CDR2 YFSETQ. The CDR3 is CASSPARVNTEAFF. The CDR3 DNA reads TGCGCCAGCAGCCCGGCCCGGGTGAACACTGAAGCTTTCTTT.

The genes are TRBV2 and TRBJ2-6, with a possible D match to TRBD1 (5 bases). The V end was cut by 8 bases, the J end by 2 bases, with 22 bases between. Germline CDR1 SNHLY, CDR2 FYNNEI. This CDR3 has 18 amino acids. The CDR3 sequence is CASLQWVQGNPGANVLTF. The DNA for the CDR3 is TGTGCCAGCCTGCAATGGGTGCAGGGAAACCCTGGGGCCAACGTCCTGACTTTC.

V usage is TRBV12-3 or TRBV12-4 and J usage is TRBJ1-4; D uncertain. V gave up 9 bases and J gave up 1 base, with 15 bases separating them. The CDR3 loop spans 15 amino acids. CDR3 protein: CASFETAGTNEKLFF. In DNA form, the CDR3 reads TGTGCCAGTTTTGAGACCGCTGGAACTAATGAAAAACTGTTTTTT.

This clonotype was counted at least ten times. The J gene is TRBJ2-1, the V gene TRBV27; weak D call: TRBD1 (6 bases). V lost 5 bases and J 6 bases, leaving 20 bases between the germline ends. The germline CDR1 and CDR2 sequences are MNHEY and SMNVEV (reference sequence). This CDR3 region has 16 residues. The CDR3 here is CASSPIQGIFFNEQFF. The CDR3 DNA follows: TGTGCCAGCAGTCCCATACAGGGTATCTTTTTCAATGAGCAGTTCTTC.

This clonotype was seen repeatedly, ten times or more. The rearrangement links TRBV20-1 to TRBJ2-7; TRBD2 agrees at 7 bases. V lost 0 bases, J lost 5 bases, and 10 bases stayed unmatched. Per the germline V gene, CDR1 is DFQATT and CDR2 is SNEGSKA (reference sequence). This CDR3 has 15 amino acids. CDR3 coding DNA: TGCAGTGCTAGAGACGGCGGGAGATTCGGCAACGAGCAGTACTTC. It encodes CSARDGGRFGNEQYF.